This T cell receptor (beta chain) originates from a study of PD-1 blockade in classical Hodgkin lymphoma. A remark on this clone: Its target is not known.

Time point reported: cycle 4 day 1 (C4D1), after six to seven weeks of nivolumab. Every single patient, without exception, relapsed after autologous stem cell transplantation, and brentuximab vedotin exposure varied. Only in-frame clones appear in the TCRdb table, and some are missing; sequencing was by immunoSEQ multiplex PCR. The data show tens of thousands of clones, with about nine tenths seen just once and under 3.5% held by the top ten. General study findings and limits: Complete responders showed a baseline diversity that resembled the diversity of newly diagnosed patients. At baseline, newly diagnosed patients reportedly showed less TCR diversity than healthy donors.

Germline lookup yields CDR1 SGHTA and CDR2 FQGNSA. Trimming at V came to 5 bases and at J to 8 bases, leaving 13 bases not matched to a gene. The CDR3 is 16 amino acids. The gene calls are TRBV7-2 and TRBJ2-1, with TRBD2 identical over 9 bases. This sequence originates from a human donor with classical Hodgkin lymphoma. The sample was peripheral blood mononuclear cells (PBMCs), taken before the fourth cycle of nivolumab. The CDR3 region has the DNA TGTGCCAGCAGCCAGCGGACTAGCGAGACAAACGATGAGCAGTTCTTC. Its protein is CASSQRTSETNDEQFF. The full variable domain, in which reference TRBV7-2 and TRBJ2-1 provide the parts outside the CDR3, is GAGVSQSPSNKVTEKGKDVELRCDPISGHTALYWYRQSLGQGLEFLIYFQGNSAPDKSGLPSDRFSAERTGGSVSTLTIQRTQQEDSAVYLCASSQRTSETNDEQFFGPGTRLTVL.